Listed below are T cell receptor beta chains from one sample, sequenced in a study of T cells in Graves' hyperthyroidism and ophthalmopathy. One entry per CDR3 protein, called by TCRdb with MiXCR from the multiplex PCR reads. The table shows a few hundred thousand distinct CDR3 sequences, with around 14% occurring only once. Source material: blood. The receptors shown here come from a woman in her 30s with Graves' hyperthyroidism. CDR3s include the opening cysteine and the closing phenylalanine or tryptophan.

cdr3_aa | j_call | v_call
CASSQATGQYYEQYF | TRBJ2-7 | TRBV3-1
CASTLNPGLSSYNEQFF | TRBJ2-1 | TRBV28
CSARDSGSSGNTIYF | TRBJ1-3 | TRBV20-1
CAISEWGNEQFF | TRBJ2-1 | TRBV10-3
CASSLGGTVYEQYF | TRBJ2-7 | TRBV7-9
CATSDSSGSFEETQYF | TRBJ2-5 | TRBV24-1
CASRDYYSNQPQHF | TRBJ1-5 | TRBV27
CASKPGLSSYEQYF | TRBJ2-7 | TRBV6-1
CSAGAFGNQEAQYF | TRBJ2-5 | TRBV20-1
CASSQDRGGDPYEQYF | TRBJ2-7 | TRBV4-1
CASIPRRPWGGYTF | TRBJ1-2 | TRBV6-7
CASSGGTSGRALDTQYF | TRBJ2-3 | TRBV7-6
CASRWWGEQYF | TRBJ2-7 | TRBV28
CASSSDKSGELFF | TRBJ2-2 | TRBV5-1
CASSRDGYEQFF | . | TRBV6-1
CAIRDLEGGPGEQFF | TRBJ2-1 | TRBV10-3
CASSDPPATPNNEQFF | TRBJ2-1 | TRBV6-1
CASRVSNEQFF | TRBJ2-1 | TRBV27
CASSIGSSASYNEQFF | TRBJ2-1 | TRBV7-2
CSALPGTSGRANLQYF | TRBJ2-5 | TRBV20-1
CASSSLGGSGANVLTF | TRBJ2-6 | TRBV11-2
CASSSSTGKDTEAFF | TRBJ1-1 | TRBV7-9